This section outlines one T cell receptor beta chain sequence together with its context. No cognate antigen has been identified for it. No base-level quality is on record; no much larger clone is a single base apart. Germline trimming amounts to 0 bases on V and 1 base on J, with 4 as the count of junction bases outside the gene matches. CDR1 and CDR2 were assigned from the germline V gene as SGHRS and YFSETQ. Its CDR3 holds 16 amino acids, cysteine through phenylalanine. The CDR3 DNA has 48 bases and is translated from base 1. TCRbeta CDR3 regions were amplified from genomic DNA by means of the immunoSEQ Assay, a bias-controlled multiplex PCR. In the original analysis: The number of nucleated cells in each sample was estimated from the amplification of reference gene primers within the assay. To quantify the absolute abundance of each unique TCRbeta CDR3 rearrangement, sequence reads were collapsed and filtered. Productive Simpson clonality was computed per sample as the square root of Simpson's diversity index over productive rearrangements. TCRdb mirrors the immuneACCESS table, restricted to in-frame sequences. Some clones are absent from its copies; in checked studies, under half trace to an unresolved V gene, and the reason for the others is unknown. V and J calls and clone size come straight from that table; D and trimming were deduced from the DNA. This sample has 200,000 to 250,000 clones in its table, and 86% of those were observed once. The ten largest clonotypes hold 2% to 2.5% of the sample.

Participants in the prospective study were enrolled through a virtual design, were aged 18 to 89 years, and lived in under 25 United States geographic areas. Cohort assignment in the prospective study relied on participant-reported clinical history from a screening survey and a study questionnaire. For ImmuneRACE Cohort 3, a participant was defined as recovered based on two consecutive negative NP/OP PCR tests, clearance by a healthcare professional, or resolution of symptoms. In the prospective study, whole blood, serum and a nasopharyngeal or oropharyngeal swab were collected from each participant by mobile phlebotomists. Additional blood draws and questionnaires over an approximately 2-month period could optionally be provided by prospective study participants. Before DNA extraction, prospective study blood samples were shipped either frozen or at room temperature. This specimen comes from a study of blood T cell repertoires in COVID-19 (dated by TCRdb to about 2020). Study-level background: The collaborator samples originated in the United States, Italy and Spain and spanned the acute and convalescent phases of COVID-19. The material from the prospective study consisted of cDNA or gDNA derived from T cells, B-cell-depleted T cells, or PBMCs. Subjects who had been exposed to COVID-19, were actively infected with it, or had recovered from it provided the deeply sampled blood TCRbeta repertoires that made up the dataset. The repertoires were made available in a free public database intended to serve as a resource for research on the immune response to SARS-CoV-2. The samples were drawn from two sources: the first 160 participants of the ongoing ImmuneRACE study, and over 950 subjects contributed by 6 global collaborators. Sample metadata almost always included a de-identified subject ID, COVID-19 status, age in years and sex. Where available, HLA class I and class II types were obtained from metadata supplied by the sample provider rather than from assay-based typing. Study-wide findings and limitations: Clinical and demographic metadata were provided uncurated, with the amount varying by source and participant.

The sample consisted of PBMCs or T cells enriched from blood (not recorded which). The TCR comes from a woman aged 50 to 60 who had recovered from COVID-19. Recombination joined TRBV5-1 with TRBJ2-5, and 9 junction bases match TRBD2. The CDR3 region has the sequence CASSLGASGAQETQYF. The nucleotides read TGCGCCAGCAGCTTGGGGGCTAGCGGGGCCCAAGAGACCCAGTACTTC.